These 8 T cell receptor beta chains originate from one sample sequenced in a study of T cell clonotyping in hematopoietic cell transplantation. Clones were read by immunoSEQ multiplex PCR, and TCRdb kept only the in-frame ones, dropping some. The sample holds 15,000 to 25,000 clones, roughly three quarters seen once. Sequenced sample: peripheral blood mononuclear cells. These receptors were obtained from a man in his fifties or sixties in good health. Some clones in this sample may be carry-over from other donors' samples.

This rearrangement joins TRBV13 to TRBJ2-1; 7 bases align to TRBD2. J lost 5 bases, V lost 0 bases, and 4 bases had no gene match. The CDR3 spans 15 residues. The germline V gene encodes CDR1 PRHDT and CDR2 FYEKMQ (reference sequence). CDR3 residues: CASSLGFLADNEQFF. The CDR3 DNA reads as TGTGCCAGCAGCTTAGGGTTTCTAGCGGACAATGAGCAGTTCTTC.

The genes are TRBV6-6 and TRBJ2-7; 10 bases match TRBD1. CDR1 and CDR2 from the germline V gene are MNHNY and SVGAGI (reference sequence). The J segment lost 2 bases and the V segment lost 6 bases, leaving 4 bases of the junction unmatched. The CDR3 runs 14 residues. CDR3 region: CASRPGQGAYEQYF. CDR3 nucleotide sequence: TGTGCCAGCAGGCCCGGACAGGGGGCCTACGAGCAGTACTTC.

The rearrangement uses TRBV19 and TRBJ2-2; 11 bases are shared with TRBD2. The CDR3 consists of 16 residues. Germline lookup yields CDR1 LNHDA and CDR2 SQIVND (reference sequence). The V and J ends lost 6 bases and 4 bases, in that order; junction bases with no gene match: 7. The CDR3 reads CASSLNLAGGTGELFF. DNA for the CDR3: TGTGCCAGTAGCCTCAATCTAGCGGGAGGCACCGGGGAGCTGTTTTTT.

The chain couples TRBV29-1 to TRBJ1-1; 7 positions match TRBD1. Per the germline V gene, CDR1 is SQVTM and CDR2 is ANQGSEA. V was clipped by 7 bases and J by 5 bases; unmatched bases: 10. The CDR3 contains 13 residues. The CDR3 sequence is CSAASDRETEAFF. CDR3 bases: TGCAGCGCCGCCTCCGACAGGGAAACTGAAGCTTTCTTT. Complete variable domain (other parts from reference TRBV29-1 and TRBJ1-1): SAVISQKPSRDICQRGTSLTIQCQVDSQVTMMFWYRQQPGQSLTLIATANQGSEATYESGFVIDKFPISRPNLTFSTLTVSNMSPEDSSIYLCSAASDRETEAFFGQGTRLTVV.

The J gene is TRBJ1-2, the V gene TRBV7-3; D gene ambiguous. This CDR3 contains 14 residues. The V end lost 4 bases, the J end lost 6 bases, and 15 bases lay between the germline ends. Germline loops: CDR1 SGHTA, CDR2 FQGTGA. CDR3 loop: CASSSLRGQDGYTF. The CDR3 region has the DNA TGTGCCAGCAGCTCCCTACGAGGGCAGGATGGCTACACCTTC.

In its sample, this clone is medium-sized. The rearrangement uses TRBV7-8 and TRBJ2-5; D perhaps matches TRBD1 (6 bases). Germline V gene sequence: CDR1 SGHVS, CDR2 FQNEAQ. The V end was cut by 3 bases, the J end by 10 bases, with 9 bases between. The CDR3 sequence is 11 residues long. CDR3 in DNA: TGTGCCAGCAGCTTTGAACAGGGCCAGTACTTC. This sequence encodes CASSFEQGQYF.

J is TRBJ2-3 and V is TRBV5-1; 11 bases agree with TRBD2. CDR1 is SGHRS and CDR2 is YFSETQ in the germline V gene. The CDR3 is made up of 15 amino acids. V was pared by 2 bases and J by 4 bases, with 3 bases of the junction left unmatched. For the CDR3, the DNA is TGCGCCAGCAGCTTTAGCGGGGGGGTCGCAGATACGCAGTATTTT. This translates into CASSFSGGVADTQYF.

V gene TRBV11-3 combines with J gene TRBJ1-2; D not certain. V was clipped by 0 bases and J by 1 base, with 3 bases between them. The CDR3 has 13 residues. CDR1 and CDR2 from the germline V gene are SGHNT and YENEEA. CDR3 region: CASSLDGNYGYTF. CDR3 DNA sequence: TGTGCCAGCAGCTTAGACGGTAACTATGGCTACACCTTC.